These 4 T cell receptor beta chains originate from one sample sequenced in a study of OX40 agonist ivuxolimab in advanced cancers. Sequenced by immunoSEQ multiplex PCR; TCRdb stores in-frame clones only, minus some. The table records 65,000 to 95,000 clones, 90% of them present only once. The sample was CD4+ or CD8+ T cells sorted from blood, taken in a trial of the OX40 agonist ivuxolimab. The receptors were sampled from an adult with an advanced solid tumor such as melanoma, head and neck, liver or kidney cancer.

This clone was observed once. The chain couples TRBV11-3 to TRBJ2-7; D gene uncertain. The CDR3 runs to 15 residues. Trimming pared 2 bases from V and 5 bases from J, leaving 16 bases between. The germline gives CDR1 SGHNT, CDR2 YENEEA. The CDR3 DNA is TGTGCCAGCAGCTTATCGGCGGCAGAAGGAGACGAGCAGTACTTC. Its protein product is CASSLSAAEGDEQYF.

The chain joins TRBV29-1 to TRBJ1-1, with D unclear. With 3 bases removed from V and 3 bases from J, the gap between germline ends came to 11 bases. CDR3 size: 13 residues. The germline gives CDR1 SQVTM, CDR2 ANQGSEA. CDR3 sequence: CSVDYIGDTEAFF. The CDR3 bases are TGCAGCGTTGATTACATCGGAGACACTGAAGCTTTCTTT. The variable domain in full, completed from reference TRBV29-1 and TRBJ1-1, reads SAVISQKPSRDICQRGTSLTIQCQVDSQVTMMFWYRQQPGQSLTLIATANQGSEATYESGFVIDKFPISRPNLTFSTLTVSNMSPEDSSIYLCSVDYIGDTEAFFGQGTRLTVV.

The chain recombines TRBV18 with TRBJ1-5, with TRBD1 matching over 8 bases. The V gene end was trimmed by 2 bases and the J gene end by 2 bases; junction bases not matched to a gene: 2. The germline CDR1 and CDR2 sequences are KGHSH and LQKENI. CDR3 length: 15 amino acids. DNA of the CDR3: TGTGCCAGCTCACCAAAACAGGGGGGCAATCAGCCCCAGCATTTT. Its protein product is CASSPKQGGNQPQHF.

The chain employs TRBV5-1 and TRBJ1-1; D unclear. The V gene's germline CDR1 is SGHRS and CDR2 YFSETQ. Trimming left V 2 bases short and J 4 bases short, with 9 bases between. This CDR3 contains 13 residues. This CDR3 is CASSFSEGTEAFF. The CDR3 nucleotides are TGCGCCAGCAGCTTCTCAGAGGGCACTGAAGCTTTCTTT. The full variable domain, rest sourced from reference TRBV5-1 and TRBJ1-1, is KAGVTQTPRYLIKTRGQQVTLSCSPISGHRSVSWYQQTPGQGLQFLFEYFSETQRNKGNFPGRFSGRQFSNSRSEMNVSTLELGDSALYLCASSFSEGTEAFFGQGTRLTVV.